This TCR beta chain was sequenced for a study of cytomegalovirus exposure and HLA in healthy donors. Study-level background: Unique TCRs from HLA-typed donors, 70 million to 85 million of them, were held in an early data release.

The PCR used 60 Vbeta and 13 Jbeta primers. In the authors' workflow: A follow-up analysis tallied tens of millions of unique TCR beta chains, roughly 11 million shared. Some clones are missing from TCRdb's copy, which holds only in-frame ones; the method was immunoSEQ multiplex PCR. V, J and clone size are taken as reported in that table, and D and trimming were inferred from the DNA itself. The table has more than 150,000 clones, more than 80% seen once; the top ten hold around 0.69%. With respect to this clone: The target antigen is unknown.

Study-wide points: Rates of TCR association differed by HLA locus in a later analysis, with DRB1 highest and HLA-C lowest.

The ends were cut back, 4 bases at V and 0 bases at J, with 3 bases in the middle. The CDR3 contains 12 residues. Germline CDR1 is MGHDK and CDR2 is SYGVNS. The chain uses TRBV25-1 and TRBJ1-1, with no clear D. The material sequenced was PBMCs. This sequence was found in a boy between 10 and 17 years old in good health and CMV-seronegative. CDR3 sequence reads: CASSALNTEAFF. In DNA form, the CDR3 reads TGTGCCAGCAGTGCATTGAACACTGAAGCTTTCTTT.